Shown below are 10 T cell receptor beta chains from a single sample sequenced in a study of cytomegalovirus exposure and HLA in healthy donors. Amplification used 60 Vbeta primers and 13 Jbeta primers. Some clones are missing from TCRdb's copy, which holds only in-frame ones; the method was immunoSEQ multiplex PCR. This sample lists around 150,000 clones; its ten largest clones have over 1%. Source material: PBMCs. The receptors shown here come from a woman aged 60-70 years in good health and CMV-seronegative.

This chain joins TRBV7-8 and TRBJ1-2; D perhaps matches TRBD1 (6 bases). Deletions cut 5 bases from V and 2 bases from J, with 9 bases between. Germline CDR1 is SGHVS and CDR2 is FQNEAQ. The CDR3 spans 13 residues. CDR3 protein: CASSPGQNYGYTF. The CDR3 DNA reads TGTGCCAGCAGCCCGGGACAAAACTATGGCTACACCTTC. Drawing the rest from reference TRBV7-8 and TRBJ1-2, the complete variable domain is GAGVSQSPRYKVAKRGQDVALRCDPISGHVSLFWYQQALGQGPEFLTYFQNEAQLDKSGLPSDRFFAERPEGSVSTLKIQRTQQEDSAVYLCASSPGQNYGYTFGSGTRLTVV.

The chain employs TRBV5-6 and TRBJ2-2, with D tentatively TRBD1 (6 bases). In germline, CDR1 is SGHDT, CDR2 YYEEEE. Trimming cost V 5 bases and J 4 bases, with 12 bases left between them. The CDR3 covers 14 residues. CDR3 sequence: CASRLTGSTGELFF. The CDR3 DNA is TGTGCCAGCAGACTCACAGGGTCCACCGGGGAGCTGTTTTTT.

The J gene is TRBJ2-7, the V gene TRBV18; D may be TRBD1 (6 bases). CDR3 length: 14 residues. Between the trimmed V and J ends, which lost 3 bases and 3 bases, there was a span of 12 bases. CDR1 is KGHSH, CDR2 LQKENI, per germline. CDR3 nucleotide sequence: TGTGCCAGCTCACCCCCAGACAGGAGCTACGAGCAGTACTTC. Translating gives CASSPPDRSYEQYF.

The rearrangement joins TRBV2 to TRBJ2-3; possible D gene TRBD2, 6 bases. CDR1 and CDR2 from the germline V gene are SNHLY and FYNNEI. V was pared by 3 bases and J by 1 base, with 11 bases between. The CDR3 is 15 amino acids. The CDR3, as DNA: TGTGCCAGCAGTGACGGCGGGGCCCGCACAGATACGCAGTATTTT. Protein: CASSDGGARTDTQYF.

The chain couples TRBV11-2 to TRBJ2-7; 8 bases match TRBD1. The CDR3 totals 14 residues. After removal of 4 bases from V and 3 bases from J, the junction contained 5 bases not matched to a gene. Germline CDR1 is SGHAT and CDR2 is FQNNGV. The CDR3 bases are TGTGCCAGCAGCTCGGGACAGGTTTACTACGAGCAGTACTTC. Its protein product is CASSSGQVYYEQYF.

The rearrangement joins TRBV12-5 to TRBJ2-5; TRBD2 aligns across 8 bases. This CDR3 is 12 amino acids long. Germline-derived CDR1 and CDR2 are LGHNT and FRNRAP. Trimming took 7 bases from V and 4 from J; bases not matched to a gene: 2. The CDR3 sequence: CASAGTRETQYF. CDR3 sequence (DNA): TGTGCTAGTGCCGGGACTAGAGAGACCCAGTACTTC.

The chain carries TRBV5-6 and TRBJ1-5, with TRBD1 matching over 10 bases. The germline V gene has CDR1 SGHDT and CDR2 YYEEEE. Trimming at V came to 1 base and at J to 5 bases, leaving 6 bases not matched to a gene. The CDR3 totals 16 residues. In DNA, the CDR3 is TGTGCCAGCAGCTTGCAACGCGGGACAGGGGATCAGCCCCAGCATTTT. This translates into CASSLQRGTGDQPQHF.

The chain joins TRBV29-1 to TRBJ2-1, with 8 bases identical to TRBD1. The CDR3 has 11 residues. CDR1 is SQVTM and CDR2 is ANQGSEA in the germline V gene. The V segment lost 6 bases and the J segment 7 bases; nucleotides outside the gene matches: 2. The CDR3 region is CSVWTGNEQFF. The CDR3 bases are TGCAGCGTCTGGACAGGGAATGAGCAGTTCTTC.

Here the CDR3 DNA reads TGTGCCAGCAGCATAAACAGGGGATCCAATCAGCCCCAGCATTTT. Residues: CASSINRGSNQPQHF. This chain uses TRBV7-6 with TRBJ1-5, with 7 positions matching TRBD1. V lost 5 bases and J lost 3; bases outside the gene matches: 7. From germline, CDR1 is SGHVS and CDR2 FNYEAQ. The CDR3 sequence is 15 residues long.

V usage is TRBV6-1 and J usage is TRBJ2-3, with TRBD1 matching 9 bases. V shed 5 bases, J shed 9 bases, and the junction held 12 bases outside the gene matches. Germline lookup yields CDR1 MNHNS and CDR2 SASEGT. The CDR3 consists of 15 residues. The CDR3 nucleotides are TGTGCCAGCAGTCCGGGGACAGGGCCGCGAAAAACGCAGTATTTT. It translates to CASSPGTGPRKTQYF.